This TCR beta chain was recorded in a study of siplizumab effects on memory and regulatory T cells. Findings and caveats of the study: Siplizumab significantly brought down the alloreactive sequences that trace back to unstimulated CD4+ memory cells. The naive T cell population seemed more diverse than memory cells and seemed a major contributor to the alloresponse.

The CDR3 spans 14 residues. CDR1 and CDR2 from the germline V gene are SNHLY and FYNNEI. Losses at the gene ends were 6 bases for V and 4 bases for J; bases not matched to a gene: 2. Approximately 100,000 TCR templates per sample were assayed. This table comes from immunoSEQ multiplex PCR, and its TCRdb copy is limited to in-frame clones, with some not included. The sample records some 100,000 clones, 90% to 95% being singletons. On this clone itself: Antigen unknown.

The sequence was obtained from a human donor in good health. Sequenced material: Tregs sorted from blood. The V call is TRBV2, the J call TRBJ1-6, with 8 bases that match TRBD1. In DNA form, the CDR3 reads TGTGCCAGCAGACAGGGGGAATATAATTCACCCCTCCACTTT. This encodes CASRQGEYNSPLHF.